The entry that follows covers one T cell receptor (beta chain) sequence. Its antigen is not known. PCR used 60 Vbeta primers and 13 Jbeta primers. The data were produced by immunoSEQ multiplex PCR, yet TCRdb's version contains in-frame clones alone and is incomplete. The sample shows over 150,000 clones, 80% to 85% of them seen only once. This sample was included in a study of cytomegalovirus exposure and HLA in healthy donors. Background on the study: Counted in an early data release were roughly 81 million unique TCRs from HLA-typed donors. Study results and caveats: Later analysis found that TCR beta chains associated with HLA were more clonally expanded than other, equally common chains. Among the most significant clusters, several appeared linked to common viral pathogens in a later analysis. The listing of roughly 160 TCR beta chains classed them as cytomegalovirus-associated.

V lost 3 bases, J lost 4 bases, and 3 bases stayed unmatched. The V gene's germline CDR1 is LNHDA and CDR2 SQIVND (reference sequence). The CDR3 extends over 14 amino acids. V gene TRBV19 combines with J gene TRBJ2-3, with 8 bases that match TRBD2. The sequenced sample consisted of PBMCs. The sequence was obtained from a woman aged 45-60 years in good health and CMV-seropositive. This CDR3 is CASSMLREADTQYF. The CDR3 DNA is TGTGCCAGTAGTATGTTGCGGGAGGCAGATACGCAGTATTTT.